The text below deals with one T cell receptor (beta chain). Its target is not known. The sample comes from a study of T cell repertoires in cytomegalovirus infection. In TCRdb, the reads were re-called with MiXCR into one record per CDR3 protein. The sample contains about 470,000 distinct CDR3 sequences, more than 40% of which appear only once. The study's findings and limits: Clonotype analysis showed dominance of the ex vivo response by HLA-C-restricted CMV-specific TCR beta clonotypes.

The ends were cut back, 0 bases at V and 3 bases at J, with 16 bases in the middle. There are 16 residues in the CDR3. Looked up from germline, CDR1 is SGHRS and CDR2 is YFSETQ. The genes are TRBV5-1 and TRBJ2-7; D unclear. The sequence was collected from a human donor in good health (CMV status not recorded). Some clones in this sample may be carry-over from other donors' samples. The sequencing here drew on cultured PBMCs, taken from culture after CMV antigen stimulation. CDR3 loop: CASSLEGSRIYYEQYF. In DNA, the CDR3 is TGCGCCAGCAGCTTGGAAGGGTCGAGGATCTACTACGAGCAGTACTTC.